This T cell receptor beta chain appears in the sequencing data of a study of shared clonotypes between healthy human individuals. Deep was the level at which the assay was run. Data came from immunoSEQ multiplex PCR; TCRdb stores just in-frame clones and leaves some out. The table includes some 1,900,000 clones, approximately 94% detected once. Naive CD8 cells comprised CD45RO-negative, CCR7-positively selected cells, excluding terminally differentiated effector memory CD45RA+ cells. The length of the CDR3 is 15 residues. Trimming cost V 0 bases and J 8 bases, with 17 bases left between them. Germline CDR1 and CDR2: SGDLS and YYNGEE.

The chain employs TRBV9 and TRBJ1-2; D may be TRBD1 (5 bases). The clonotype comes from a man between 18 and 29 years old in good health. Sequencing was carried out using naive CD8+ T cells sorted from blood. The CDR3 sequence: CASSVGMLGGQGYTF. CDR3 nucleotides: TGTGCCAGCAGCGTAGGAATGTTGGGGGGTCAAGGCTACACCTTC.